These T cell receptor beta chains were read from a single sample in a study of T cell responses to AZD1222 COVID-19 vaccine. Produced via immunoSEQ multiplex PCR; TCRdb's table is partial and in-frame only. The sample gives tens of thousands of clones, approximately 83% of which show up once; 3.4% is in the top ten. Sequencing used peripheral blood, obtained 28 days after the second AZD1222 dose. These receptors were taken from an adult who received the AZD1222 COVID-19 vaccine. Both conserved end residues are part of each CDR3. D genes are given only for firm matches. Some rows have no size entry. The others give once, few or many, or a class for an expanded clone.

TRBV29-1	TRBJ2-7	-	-	TGCAGCGTTGTGTGGGGGTGGACCTACGAGCAGTACTTC	CSVVWGWTYEQYF
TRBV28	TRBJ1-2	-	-	TGTGCCAGCGGGGGGACCTTAGACTATGGCTACACCTTC	CASGGTLDYGYTF
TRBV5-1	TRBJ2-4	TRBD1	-	TGCGCCAGCAGCGGGACAGGGGACGGCAAAAACATTCAGTACTTC	CASSGTGDGKNIQYF
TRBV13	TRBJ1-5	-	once	TGTGCCAGCAGTTCCCGGGGCAAAAATCAGCCCCAGCATTTT	CASSSRGKNQPQHF
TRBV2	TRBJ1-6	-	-	TGTGCCAGCAATGGGGGCTATGTGGATTCACCCCTCCACTTT	CASNGGYVDSPLHF
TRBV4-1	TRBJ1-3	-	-	TGCGCCAGCAGCCAAGTGGGTAGGGTATCTGGAAACACCATATATTTT	CASSQVGRVSGNTIYF
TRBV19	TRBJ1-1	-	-	TGTGCCAGTACAGCCAGAACTGAAGCTTTCTTT	CASTARTEAFF
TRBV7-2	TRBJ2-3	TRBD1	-	TGTGCCAGCACCGAACAGGGGCGGGTCGCAGATACGCAGTATTTT	CASTEQGRVADTQYF
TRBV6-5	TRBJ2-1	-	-	TGTGCCAGCACCAACCGTCCCAATGAGCAGTTCTTC	CASTNRPNEQFF
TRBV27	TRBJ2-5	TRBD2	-	TGTGCCAGCGCGCCGGAGTCAGCGGGATGGGAGACCCAGTACTTC	CASAPESAGWETQYF
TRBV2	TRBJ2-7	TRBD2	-	TGTGCCAGCAGTGAAGCCGCCCAGCGGGGACTCCCCTACGAGCAGTACTTC	CASSEAAQRGLPYEQYF
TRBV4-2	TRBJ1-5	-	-	TGTGCCAGCAGCCAAGATTCCGATCAGCCCCAGCATTTT	CASSQDSDQPQHF
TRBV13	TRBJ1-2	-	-	TGTGCCAGCAGCGTCGGGGATAAGCAGGCTGCCACCTTC	CASSVGDKQAATF
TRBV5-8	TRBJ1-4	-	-	TGTGCCAGCAGCTTGGTTGCGGACAATCCTAATGAAAAACTGTTTTTT	CASSLVADNPNEKLFF
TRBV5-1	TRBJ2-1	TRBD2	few	TGCGCCAGCAGCTTGAGTATAACTAGCGGGAATAGGGGTGAGCAGTTCTTC	CASSLSITSGNRGEQFF
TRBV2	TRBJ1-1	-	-	TGTGCCAGCAGTGAAAGTTCAGACTCCGAAGCTTTCTTT	CASSESSDSEAFF
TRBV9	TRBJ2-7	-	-	TGTGCCAGCAGCGTAGATGGGGGGCGCGAGCAGTACTTC	CASSVDGGREQYF
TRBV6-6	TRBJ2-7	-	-	TGTGCCAGCAGAGGCAGTTCCTACGAGCAGTACTTC	CASRGSSYEQYF
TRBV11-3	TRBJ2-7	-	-	TGTGCCAGCAGCTTAGAACAGGGTAACGAGCAGTACTTC	CASSLEQGNEQYF
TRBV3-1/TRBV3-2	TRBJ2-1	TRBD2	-	TGTGCCAGCAGCCAAGGAGGTAGCGGGCCGGATCAGCAGTTCTTC	CASSQGGSGPDQQFF